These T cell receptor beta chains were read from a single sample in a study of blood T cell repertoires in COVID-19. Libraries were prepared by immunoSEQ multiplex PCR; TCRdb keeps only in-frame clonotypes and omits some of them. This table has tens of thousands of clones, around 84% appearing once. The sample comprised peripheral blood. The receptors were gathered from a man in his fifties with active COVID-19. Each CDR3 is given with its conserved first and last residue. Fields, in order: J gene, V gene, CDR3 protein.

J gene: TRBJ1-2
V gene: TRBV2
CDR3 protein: CASRTGVYGYTF

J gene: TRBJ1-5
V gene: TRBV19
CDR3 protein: CASSQDRTNNQPQHF

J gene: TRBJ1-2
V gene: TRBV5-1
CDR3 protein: CASSLDHRVDGYTF

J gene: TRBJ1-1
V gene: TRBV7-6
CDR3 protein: CASSLRGRKNTEAFF

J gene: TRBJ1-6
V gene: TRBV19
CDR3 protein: CASSIRDRGSSPLHF

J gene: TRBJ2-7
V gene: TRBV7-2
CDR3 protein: CASSLRGEGEQYF

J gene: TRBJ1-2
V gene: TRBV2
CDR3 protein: CASNGSPPGSGYTF

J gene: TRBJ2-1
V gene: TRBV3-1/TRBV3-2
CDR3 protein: CASSLRGGIYNEQFF

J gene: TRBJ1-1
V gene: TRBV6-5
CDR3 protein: CASSRDSLNTEAFF

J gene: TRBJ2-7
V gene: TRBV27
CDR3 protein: CASSRRGTQNSYEQYF

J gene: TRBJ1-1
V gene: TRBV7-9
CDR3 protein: CASSLDGPRAFF

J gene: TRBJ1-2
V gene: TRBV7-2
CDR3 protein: CASSRGQSYYGYTF

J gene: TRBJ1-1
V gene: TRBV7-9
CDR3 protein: CASSRRENTEAFF

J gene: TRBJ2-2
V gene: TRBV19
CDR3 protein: CASSIRTGIPGELFF

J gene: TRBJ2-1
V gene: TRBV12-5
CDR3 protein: CASGFRFSDEQFF

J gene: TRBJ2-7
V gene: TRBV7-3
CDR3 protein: CASSLGQGNEQYF

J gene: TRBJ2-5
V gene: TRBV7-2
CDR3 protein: CASSLIGGGETQYF

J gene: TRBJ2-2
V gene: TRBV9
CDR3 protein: CASSPLGGGSGELFF

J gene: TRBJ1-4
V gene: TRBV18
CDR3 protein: CASSPQTEDEKLFF

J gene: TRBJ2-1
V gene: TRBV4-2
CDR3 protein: CASSLDQTGKTYNEQFF

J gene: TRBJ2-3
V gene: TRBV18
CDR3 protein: CASSPGTGGSTDTQYF

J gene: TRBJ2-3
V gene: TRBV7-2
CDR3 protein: CASSLDRSDTQYF

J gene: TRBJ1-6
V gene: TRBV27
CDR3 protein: CASSLDETGYFSPLHF

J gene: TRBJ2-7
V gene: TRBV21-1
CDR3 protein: CASSSPPGSEAYEQYF

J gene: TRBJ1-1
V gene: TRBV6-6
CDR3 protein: CASNPGQTTEAFF

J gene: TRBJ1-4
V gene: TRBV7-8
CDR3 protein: CASSLRAVGLMGEKLFF

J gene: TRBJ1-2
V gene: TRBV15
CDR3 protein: CATSRRDIKGPYGYTF

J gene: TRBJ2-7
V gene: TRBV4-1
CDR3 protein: CASSQVLAHEEQYF

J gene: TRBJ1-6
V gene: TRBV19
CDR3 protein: CASSTLTGGNSPLHF

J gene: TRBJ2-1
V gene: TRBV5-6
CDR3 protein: CASSFTAAGRHEQFF

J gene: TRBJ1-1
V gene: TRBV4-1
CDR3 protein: CASSPGHRNTEAFF

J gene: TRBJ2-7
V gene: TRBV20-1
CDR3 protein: CSASKAGGTYEQYF

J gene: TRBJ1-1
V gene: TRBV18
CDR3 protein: CASSPNDLREEAFF

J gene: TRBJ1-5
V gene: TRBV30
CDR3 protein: CAWSSRGFRQPQHF

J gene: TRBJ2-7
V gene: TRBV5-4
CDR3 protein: CASSLGLAPVEQYF

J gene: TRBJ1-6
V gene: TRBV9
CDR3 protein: CASSVGGAGVGSPLHF

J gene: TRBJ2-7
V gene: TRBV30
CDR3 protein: CAWDLQGQGQYF

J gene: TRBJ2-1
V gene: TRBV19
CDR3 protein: CASSPSGDHNEQFF

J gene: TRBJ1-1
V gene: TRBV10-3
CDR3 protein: CAISEPGLGTEAFF

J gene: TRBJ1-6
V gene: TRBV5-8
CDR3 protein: CASRAGLYNSPLHF

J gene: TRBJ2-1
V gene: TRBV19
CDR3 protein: CASSIQAGGQTEQFF

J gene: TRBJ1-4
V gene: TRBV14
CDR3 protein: CASSQVPPGNSNEKLFF

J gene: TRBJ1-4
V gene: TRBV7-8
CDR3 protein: CASSPNYGGVNEKLFF

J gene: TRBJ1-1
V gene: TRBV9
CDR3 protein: CASSVEDAGVEAFF

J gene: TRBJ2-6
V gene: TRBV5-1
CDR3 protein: CASSGGSSPSSGANVLTF

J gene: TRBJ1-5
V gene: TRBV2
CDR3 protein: CASHGQLDQPQHF

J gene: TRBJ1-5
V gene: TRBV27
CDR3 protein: CASSTGTGAGQPQHF

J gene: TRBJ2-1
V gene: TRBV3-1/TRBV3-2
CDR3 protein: CASSQVQGQGEQFF

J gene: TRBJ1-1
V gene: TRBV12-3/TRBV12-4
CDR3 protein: CASSLQGNTEAFF

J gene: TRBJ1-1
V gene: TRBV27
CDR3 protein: CASSSPTHDRNTEAFF

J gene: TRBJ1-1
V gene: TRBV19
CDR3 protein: CASSFDRVTEAFF

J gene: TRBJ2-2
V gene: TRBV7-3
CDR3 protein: CASSLNYGTGELFF

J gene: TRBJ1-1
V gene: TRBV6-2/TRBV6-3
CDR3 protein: CASSYSTVDMTTEAFF

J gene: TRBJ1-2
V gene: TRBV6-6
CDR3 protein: CASRGQGANGYTF

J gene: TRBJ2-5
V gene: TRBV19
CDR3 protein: CASSGGIQETQYF

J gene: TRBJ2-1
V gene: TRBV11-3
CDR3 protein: CASSLFGTYNEQFF

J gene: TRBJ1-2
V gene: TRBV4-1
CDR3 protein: CASSQGFSGNGYTF

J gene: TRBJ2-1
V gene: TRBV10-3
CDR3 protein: CAISESRGGYNEQFF